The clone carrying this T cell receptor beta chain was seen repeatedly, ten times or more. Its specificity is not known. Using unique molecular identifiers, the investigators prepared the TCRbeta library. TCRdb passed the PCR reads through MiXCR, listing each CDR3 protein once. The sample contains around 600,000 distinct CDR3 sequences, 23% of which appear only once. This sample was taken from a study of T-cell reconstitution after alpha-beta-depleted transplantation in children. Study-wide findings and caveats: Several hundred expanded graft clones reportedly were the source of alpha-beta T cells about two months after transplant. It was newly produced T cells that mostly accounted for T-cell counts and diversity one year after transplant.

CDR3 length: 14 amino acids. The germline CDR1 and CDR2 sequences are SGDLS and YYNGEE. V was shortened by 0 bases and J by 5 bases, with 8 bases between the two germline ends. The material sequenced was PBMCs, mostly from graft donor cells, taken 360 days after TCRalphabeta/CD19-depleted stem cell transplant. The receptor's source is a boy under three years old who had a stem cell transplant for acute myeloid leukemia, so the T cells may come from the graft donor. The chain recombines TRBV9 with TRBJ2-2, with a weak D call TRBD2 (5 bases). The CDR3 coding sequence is TGTGCCAGCAGCGTAGCCCGAGGGACCGGGGAGCTGTTTTTT. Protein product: CASSVARGTGELFF.